Listed below are T cell receptor beta chains from one sample, sequenced in a study of blood T cell repertoires in COVID-19. Produced via immunoSEQ multiplex PCR; TCRdb's table is partial and in-frame only. The sample yields 50,000 to 55,000 clones, about 86% seen once. Material: peripheral blood. These receptors all come from a man aged 45-65 years with acute or convalescent COVID-19. Each CDR3 is given with its conserved first and last residue. A D gene is named only where the DNA matches it firmly. The size field is filled for only some rows; it gives once, few, many or a size class.

v_gene	j_gene	abundance	d_gene	CDR3aa	CDR3nt
TRBV7-9	TRBJ2-4	NA	NA	CASNRVGDIQYF	TGTGCCAGCAACAGGGTCGGGGACATTCAGTACTTC
TRBV4-1	TRBJ2-7	few	TRBD1	CASKPGQGSYEQYF	TGCGCCAGCAAGCCCGGACAGGGCTCCTACGAGCAGTACTTC
TRBV3-1/TRBV3-2	TRBJ2-5	NA	TRBD1	CASADQDREKTQYF	TGTGCCAGCGCCGACCAGGACAGGGAAAAGACCCAGTACTTC
TRBV27	TRBJ2-7	NA	TRBD1	CASSFGTGGPYEQYF	TGTGCCAGCAGTTTTGGGACAGGGGGTCCCTACGAGCAGTACTTC
TRBV28	TRBJ1-2	NA	TRBD1	CASSAFSGTGVRDYGYTF	TGTGCCAGCAGTGCGTTCTCCGGGACAGGGGTAAGGGACTATGGCTACACCTTC
TRBV27	TRBJ2-1	NA	NA	CASSLAIGGRNEQFF	TGTGCCAGCAGTCTTGCCATCGGGGGACGGAATGAGCAGTTCTTC
TRBV2	TRBJ2-1	NA	TRBD1	CASRSEGANEQFF	TGTGCCAGCAGGTCCGAGGGGGCCAATGAGCAGTTCTTC
TRBV6-4	TRBJ2-1	NA	TRBD1	CASSLGQGASEQFF	TGTGCCAGCAGTTTGGGACAGGGGGCCAGTGAGCAGTTCTTC
TRBV9	TRBJ2-5	NA	NA	CASSVNEGFKQETQYF	TGTGCCAGCAGCGTAAACGAGGGCTTTAAACAAGAGACCCAGTACTTC
TRBV9	TRBJ2-5	NA	NA	CASSPPGETQYF	TGTGCCAGCAGCCCCCCCGGAGAGACCCAGTACTTC
TRBV30	TRBJ2-7	NA	NA	CAWSLLTYEQYF	TGTGCCTGGAGTTTACTAACCTACGAGCAGTACTTC
TRBV28	TRBJ2-1	NA	NA	CASSREKLKFF	TGTGCCAGCAGTAGGGAGAAGCTGAAGTTCTTC
TRBV7-9	TRBJ1-2	NA	NA	CASSQSSWRGRGTF	TGTGCCAGCAGTCAAAGCTCGTGGCGGGGAAGGGGCACCTTC
TRBV5-4	TRBJ2-2	NA	TRBD2	CASSPGLAYTGELFF	TGTGCCAGCAGCCCGGGACTAGCGTACACCGGGGAGCTGTTTTTT
TRBV6-5	TRBJ1-6	NA	NA	CASSTAFSYNSPLHF	TGTGCCAGCTCGACAGCGTTCTCCTATAATTCACCCCTCCACTTT
TRBV27	TRBJ2-1	NA	NA	CASSLSRGNEQFF	TGTGCCAGCAGTTTATCCAGGGGTAATGAGCAGTTCTTC
TRBV28	TRBJ1-2	once	NA	CASSFSQGRGANYGYTF	TGTGCCAGCAGTTTCTCACAGGGAAGGGGAGCTAACTATGGCTACACCTTC
TRBV12-3/TRBV12-4	TRBJ1-5	NA	NA	CASSPGRQPQHF	TGTGCCAGCAGTCCAGGGAGGCAGCCCCAGCATTTT
TRBV27	TRBJ2-4	NA	NA	CASSLSSGGNIQYF	TGTGCCAGCAGTTTATCGTCCGGGGGAAACATTCAGTACTTC
TRBV10-2	TRBJ1-3	NA	NA	CASSQQGGGNTIYF	TGCGCCAGCAGCCAACAGGGTGGGGGAAACACCATATATTTT
TRBV11-1	TRBJ1-1	NA	NA	CASSLYSMNTEAFF	TGTGCCAGCAGCTTGTACAGCATGAACACTGAAGCTTTCTTT
TRBV5-1	TRBJ2-3	NA	NA	CASTLKQGRRTDTQYF	TGCGCCAGCACCCTAAAACAGGGTCGGAGGACAGATACGCAGTATTTT
TRBV28	TRBJ2-1	NA	NA	CASSPPGREWNEQFF	TGTGCCAGCAGTCCCCCAGGACGGGAGTGGAATGAGCAGTTCTTC
TRBV11-3	TRBJ1-6	once	TRBD1	CASSRGTGNSPLHF	TGTGCCAGCAGCCGCGGGACAGGCAATTCACCCCTCCACTTT
TRBV6-5	TRBJ1-2	NA	NA	CASSLLEGAMNGYTF	TGTGCCAGCAGTCTCCTTGAGGGCGCGATGAATGGCTACACCTTC
TRBV5-6	TRBJ1-2	NA	NA	CASSLGQGYYGYTF	TGTGCCAGCAGCTTGGGGCAGGGCTACTATGGCTACACCTTC
TRBV7-9	TRBJ2-3	NA	TRBD2	CASSFSLSGGGTHTQYF	TGTGCCAGCAGCTTCTCTTTGAGCGGGGGGGGCACACATACGCAGTATTTT
TRBV28	TRBJ1-4	NA	TRBD1	CASWTGGREKLFF	TGTGCCAGCTGGACAGGGGGTCGTGAAAAACTGTTTTTT
TRBV3-1/TRBV3-2	TRBJ2-1	NA	TRBD1	CASSRKGQGSEQFF	TGTGCCAGCAGCCGTAAAGGACAGGGAAGTGAGCAGTTCTTC
TRBV6-5	TRBJ1-3	NA	NA	CASSRQGYGNTIYF	TGTGCCAGCAGCCGGCAGGGTTACGGAAACACCATATATTTT
TRBV3-1/TRBV3-2	TRBJ2-2	NA	NA	CASSRKPAGLGRDTGELFF	TGTGCCAGCAGCCGTAAGCCGGCTGGCCTAGGTCGAGACACCGGGGAGCTGTTTTTT
TRBV10-3	TRBJ2-7	NA	NA	CAIGNRESYEQYF	TGTGCCATCGGGAACAGGGAGTCCTACGAGCAGTACTTC
TRBV5-5	TRBJ1-4	NA	NA	CASSSARTFPNGKLFF	TGTGCCAGCAGCTCAGCCCGGACATTCCCCAACGGAAAACTGTTTTTT
TRBV10-3	TRBJ2-2	NA	NA	CAISGGGRFNTGELFF	TGTGCCATCAGTGGGGGAGGACGGTTTAACACCGGGGAGCTGTTTTTT
TRBV24-1	TRBJ2-3	once	TRBD1	CATSRQGATDTQYF	TGTGCCACCAGTCGGCAGGGGGCCACAGATACGCAGTATTTT
TRBV10-3	TRBJ2-3	NA	TRBD2	CAISENVAGGTDTQYF	TGTGCCATCAGTGAAAATGTAGCGGGAGGCACGGATACGCAGTATTTT
TRBV5-5	TRBJ2-7	NA	TRBD1	CASSFGTGRPSYEQYF	TGTGCCAGCAGCTTCGGGACAGGGCGCCCTTCCTACGAGCAGTACTTC
TRBV10-3	TRBJ1-5	NA	TRBD1	CAISESNRGNNQPQHF	TGTGCCATCAGTGAGTCGAACAGGGGAAATAATCAGCCCCAGCATTTT
TRBV5-1	TRBJ1-2	NA	NA	CASSFRDKGYGYTF	TGCGCCAGCAGCTTCCGGGACAAGGGGTATGGCTACACCTTC